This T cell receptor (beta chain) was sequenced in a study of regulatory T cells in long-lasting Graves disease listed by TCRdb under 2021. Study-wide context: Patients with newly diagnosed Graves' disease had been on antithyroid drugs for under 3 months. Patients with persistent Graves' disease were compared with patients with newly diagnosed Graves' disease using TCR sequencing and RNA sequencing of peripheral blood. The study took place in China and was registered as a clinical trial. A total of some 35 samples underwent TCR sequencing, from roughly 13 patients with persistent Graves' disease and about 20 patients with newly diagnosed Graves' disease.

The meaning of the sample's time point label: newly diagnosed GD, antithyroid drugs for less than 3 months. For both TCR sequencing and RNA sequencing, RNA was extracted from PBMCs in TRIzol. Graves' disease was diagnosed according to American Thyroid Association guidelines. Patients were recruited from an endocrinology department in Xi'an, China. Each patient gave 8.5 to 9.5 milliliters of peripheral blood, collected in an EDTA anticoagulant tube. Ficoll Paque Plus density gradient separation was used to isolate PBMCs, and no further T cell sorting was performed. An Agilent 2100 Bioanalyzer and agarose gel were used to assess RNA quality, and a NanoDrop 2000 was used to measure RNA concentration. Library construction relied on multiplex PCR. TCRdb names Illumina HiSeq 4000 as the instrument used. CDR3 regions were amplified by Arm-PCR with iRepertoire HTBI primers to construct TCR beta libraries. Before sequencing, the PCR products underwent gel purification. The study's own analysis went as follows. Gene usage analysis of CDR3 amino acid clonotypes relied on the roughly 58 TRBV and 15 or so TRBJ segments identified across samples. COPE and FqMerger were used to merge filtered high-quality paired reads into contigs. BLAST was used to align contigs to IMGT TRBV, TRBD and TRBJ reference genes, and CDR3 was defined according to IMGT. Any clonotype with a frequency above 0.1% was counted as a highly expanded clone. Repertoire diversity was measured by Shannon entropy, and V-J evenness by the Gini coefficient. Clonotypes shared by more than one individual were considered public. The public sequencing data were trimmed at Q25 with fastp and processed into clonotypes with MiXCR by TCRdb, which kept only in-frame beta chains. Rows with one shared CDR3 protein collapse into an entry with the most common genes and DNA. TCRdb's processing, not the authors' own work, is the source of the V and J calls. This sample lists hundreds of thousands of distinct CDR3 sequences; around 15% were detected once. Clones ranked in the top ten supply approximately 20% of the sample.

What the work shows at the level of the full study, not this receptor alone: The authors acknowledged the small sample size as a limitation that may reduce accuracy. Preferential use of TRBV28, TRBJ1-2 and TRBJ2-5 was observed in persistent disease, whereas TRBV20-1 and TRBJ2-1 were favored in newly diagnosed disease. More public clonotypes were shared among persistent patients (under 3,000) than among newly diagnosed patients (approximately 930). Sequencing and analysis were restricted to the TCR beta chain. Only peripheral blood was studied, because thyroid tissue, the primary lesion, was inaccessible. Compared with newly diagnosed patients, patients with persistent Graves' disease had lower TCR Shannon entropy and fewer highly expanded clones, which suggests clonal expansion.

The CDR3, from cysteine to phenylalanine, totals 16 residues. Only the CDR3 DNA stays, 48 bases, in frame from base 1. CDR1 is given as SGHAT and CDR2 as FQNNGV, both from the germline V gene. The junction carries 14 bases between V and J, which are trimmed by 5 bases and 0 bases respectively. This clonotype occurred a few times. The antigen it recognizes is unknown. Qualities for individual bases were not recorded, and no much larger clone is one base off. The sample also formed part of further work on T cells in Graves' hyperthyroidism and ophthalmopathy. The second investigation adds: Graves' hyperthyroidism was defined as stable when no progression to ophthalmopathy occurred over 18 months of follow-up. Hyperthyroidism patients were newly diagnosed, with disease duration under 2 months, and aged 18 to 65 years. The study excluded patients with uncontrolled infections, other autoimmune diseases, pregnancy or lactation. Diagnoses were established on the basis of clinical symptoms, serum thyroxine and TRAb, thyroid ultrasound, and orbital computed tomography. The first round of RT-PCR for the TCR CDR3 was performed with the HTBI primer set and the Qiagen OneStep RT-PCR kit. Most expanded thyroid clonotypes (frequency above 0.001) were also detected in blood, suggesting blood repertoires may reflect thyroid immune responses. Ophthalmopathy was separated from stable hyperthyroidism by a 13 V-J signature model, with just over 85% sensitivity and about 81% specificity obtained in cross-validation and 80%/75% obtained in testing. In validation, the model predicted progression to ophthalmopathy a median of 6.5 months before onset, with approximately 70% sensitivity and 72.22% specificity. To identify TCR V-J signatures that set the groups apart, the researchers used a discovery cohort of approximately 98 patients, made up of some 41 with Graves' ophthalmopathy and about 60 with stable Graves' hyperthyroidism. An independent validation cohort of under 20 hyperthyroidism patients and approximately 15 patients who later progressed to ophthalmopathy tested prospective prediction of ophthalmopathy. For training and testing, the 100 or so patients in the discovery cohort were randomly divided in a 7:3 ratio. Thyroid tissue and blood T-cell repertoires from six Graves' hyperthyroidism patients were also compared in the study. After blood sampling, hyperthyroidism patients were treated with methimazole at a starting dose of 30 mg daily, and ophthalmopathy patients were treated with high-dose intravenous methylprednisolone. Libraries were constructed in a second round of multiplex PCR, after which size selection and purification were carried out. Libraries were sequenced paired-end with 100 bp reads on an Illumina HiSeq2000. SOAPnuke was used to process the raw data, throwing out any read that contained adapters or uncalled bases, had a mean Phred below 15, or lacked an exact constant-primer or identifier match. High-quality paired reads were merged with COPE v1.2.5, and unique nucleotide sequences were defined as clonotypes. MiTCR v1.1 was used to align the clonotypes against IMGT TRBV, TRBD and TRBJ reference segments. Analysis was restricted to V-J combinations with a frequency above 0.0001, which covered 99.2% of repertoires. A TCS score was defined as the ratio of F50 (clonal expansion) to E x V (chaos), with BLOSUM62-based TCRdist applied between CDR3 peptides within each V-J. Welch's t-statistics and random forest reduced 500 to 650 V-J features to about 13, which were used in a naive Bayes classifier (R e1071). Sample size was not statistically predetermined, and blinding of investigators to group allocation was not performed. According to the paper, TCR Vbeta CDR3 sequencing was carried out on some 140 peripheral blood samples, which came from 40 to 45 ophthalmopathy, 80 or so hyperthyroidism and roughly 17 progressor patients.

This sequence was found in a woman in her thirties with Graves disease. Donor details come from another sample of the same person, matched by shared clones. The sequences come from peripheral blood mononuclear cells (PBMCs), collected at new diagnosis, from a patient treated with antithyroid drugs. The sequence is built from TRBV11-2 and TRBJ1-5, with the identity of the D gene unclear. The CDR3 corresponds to CASSQGTVGSNQPQHF. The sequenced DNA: TGTGCCAGCAGCCAAGGCACGGTTGGTAGCAATCAGCCCCAGCATTTT.